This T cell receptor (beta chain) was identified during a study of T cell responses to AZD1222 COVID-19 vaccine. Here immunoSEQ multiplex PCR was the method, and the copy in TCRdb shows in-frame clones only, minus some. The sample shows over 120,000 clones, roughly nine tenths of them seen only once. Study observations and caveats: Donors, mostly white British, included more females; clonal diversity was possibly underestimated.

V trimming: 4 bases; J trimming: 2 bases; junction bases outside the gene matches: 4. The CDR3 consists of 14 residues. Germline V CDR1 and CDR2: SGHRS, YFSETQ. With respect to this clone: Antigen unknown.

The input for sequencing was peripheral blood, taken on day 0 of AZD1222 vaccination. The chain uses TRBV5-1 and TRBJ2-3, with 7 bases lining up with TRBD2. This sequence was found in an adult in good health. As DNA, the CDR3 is TGCGCCAGCAGCAGGGGAGGGTCCACAGATACGCAGTATTTT. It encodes CASSRGGSTDTQYF.